These T cell receptor beta chains were read from a single sample in a study of blood T cell repertoires in COVID-19. Sequenced by immunoSEQ multiplex PCR; TCRdb stores in-frame clones only, minus some. Of approximately 190,000 clones in the sample, about 81% were seen once. Sample: peripheral blood. Every receptor here comes from a woman aged 55-69 years with COVID-19, enrolled during active disease. Each CDR3 is given with its conserved first and last residue. The D gene is left open where the match is weak. Where a row states a size, it is once, few, many or the class of an expanded clone; other rows omit it.

length: 14; V: TRBV5-1; J: TRBJ2-3; size: NA; D: NA; DNA: TGCGCCAGCAGCTCCGGACTTAGCACAGATACGCAGTATTTT; CDR3: CASSSGLSTDTQYF
length: 16; V: TRBV2; J: TRBJ1-5; size: NA; D: TRBD1; DNA: TGTGCCAGCAGTGAGGATGTGCGGCAGGGGGTTCAGCCCCAGCATTTT; CDR3: CASSEDVRQGVQPQHF
length: 16; V: TRBV4-3; J: TRBJ2-3; size: NA; D: TRBD2; DNA: TGCGCCAGCAGCCGCCGACTAGCGGGAGGGGGGGATACGCAGTATTTT; CDR3: CASSRRLAGGGDTQYF
length: 14; V: TRBV7-8; J: TRBJ1-2; size: NA; D: TRBD1; DNA: TGTGCCAGCACCTCAGGGGGCTCGGTTGAGAGCTACACCTTC; CDR3: CASTSGGSVESYTF
length: 15; V: TRBV5-4; J: TRBJ2-1; size: NA; D: TRBD2; DNA: TGTGCCAGCAGCTTGGAGGCCCCGTCTAGCGGGGGACGGTTCTTC; CDR3: CASSLEAPSSGGRFF
length: 14; V: TRBV5-4; J: TRBJ1-2; size: NA; D: TRBD1; DNA: TGTGCCAGCAGCTTGGCTCAGGGGGCAGATGGCTACACCTTC; CDR3: CASSLAQGADGYTF
length: 15; V: TRBV7-9; J: TRBJ2-1; size: NA; D: TRBD1; DNA: TGTGCCAGCAGCCCCGGGACAGGGGTTTTCAATGAGCAGTTCTTC; CDR3: CASSPGTGVFNEQFF
length: 10; V: TRBV20-1; J: TRBJ1-2; size: NA; D: NA; DNA: TGCGGCGCTCTAGCGCGCCTACGGACCTTC; CDR3: CGALARLRTF
length: 15; V: TRBV19; J: TRBJ1-4; size: NA; D: TRBD1; DNA: TGTGCCAGTAAGGACAGGGGTAGGGCTAATGAAAAACTGTTTTTT; CDR3: CASKDRGRANEKLFF
length: 15; V: TRBV27; J: TRBJ2-1; size: few; D: TRBD2; DNA: TGTGCCAGCAGTTTGCGGCGGGGGTCCTACAATGAGCAGTTCTTC; CDR3: CASSLRRGSYNEQFF
length: 16; V: TRBV24-1; J: TRBJ2-1; size: NA; D: TRBD2; DNA: TGTGCCACCAGTGATCCCGGGACTAGCGGGAGTAATGGGCAGTTCTTC; CDR3: CATSDPGTSGSNGQFF
length: 12; V: TRBV28; J: TRBJ2-2; size: NA; D: NA; DNA: TGTGCCAGCAGTTTAATAACCGGGGAGCTGTTTTTT; CDR3: CASSLITGELFF
length: 16; V: TRBV13; J: TRBJ1-6; size: NA; D: TRBD1; DNA: TGTGCCAGCAGCACAGGGGGCCTATCCTATAATTCACCCCTCCACTTT; CDR3: CASSTGGLSYNSPLHF
length: 13; V: TRBV14; J: TRBJ1-1; size: few; D: TRBD1; DNA: TGTGCCAGCAGCGGACAGGGTCGCGCTGAAGCTTTCTTT; CDR3: CASSGQGRAEAFF
length: 11; V: TRBV12-3/TRBV12-4; J: TRBJ2-5; size: NA; D: NA; DNA: TGTGCCAGCAGTCCACAAGAGACCCAGTACTTC; CDR3: CASSPQETQYF
length: 15; V: TRBV28; J: TRBJ2-1; size: NA; D: TRBD2; DNA: TGTGCCTATAGCGGGAGGGCCGTTCTCCACAATGAGCAGTTCTTC; CDR3: CAYSGRAVLHNEQFF
length: 16; V: TRBV27; J: TRBJ1-5; size: NA; D: NA; DNA: TGTGCCAGCAGTTTATCACCGGGGTACGGCAATCAGCCCCAGCATTTT; CDR3: CASSLSPGYGNQPQHF
length: 15; V: TRBV2; J: TRBJ2-2; size: NA; D: TRBD2; DNA: TGTGCCAGCAGTGAATCAGCGGGGGGCACCGGGGAGCTGTTTTTT; CDR3: CASSESAGGTGELFF
length: 12; V: TRBV18; J: TRBJ2-7; size: few; D: NA; DNA: TGTGCCAGCTCACCACGGCCTGGCGAGCAGTACTTC; CDR3: CASSPRPGEQYF
length: 15; V: TRBV2; J: TRBJ2-7; size: NA; D: TRBD2; DNA: TGTGCCAGCAGGTGGGCCAGCGGGGGGCCCTACGAGCAGTACTTC; CDR3: CASRWASGGPYEQYF
length: 17; V: TRBV5-4; J: TRBJ1-4; size: once; D: NA; DNA: TGTGCCAGCAGCTGGGGGGGCAGACGTGCAACTAATGAAAAACTGTTTTTT; CDR3: CASSWGGRRATNEKLFF
length: 13; V: TRBV20-1; J: TRBJ1-5; size: NA; D: NA; DNA: TGCAGTGCTAGTTTCGGGCAGGGAAGGCCCCAGCATTTT; CDR3: CSASFGQGRPQHF
length: 11; V: TRBV12-3/TRBV12-4; J: TRBJ2-2; size: NA; D: NA; DNA: TGTGCCAGCAGTGACTACCTGGAGCTGTTTTTT; CDR3: CASSDYLELFF
length: 15; V: TRBV5-1; J: TRBJ1-4; size: NA; D: TRBD1; DNA: TGCGCCAGCAGCTTAAGGGGGCCCACTAATGAAAAACTGTTTTTT; CDR3: CASSLRGPTNEKLFF
length: 16; V: TRBV6-1; J: TRBJ2-7; size: few; D: TRBD2; DNA: TGTGCCAGCAGTGCCACTAGCGGGAGGACCTCCTACGAGCAGTACTTC; CDR3: CASSATSGRTSYEQYF
length: 17; V: TRBV11-2; J: TRBJ2-5; size: NA; D: TRBD2; DNA: TGTGCCAGCAGCCCCGGGGCTAGCGGGGGGAAAAAAGAGACCCAGTACTTC; CDR3: CASSPGASGGKKETQYF
length: 13; V: TRBV3-1/TRBV3-2; J: TRBJ2-7; size: few; D: NA; DNA: TGTGCCAGCAGTGAAGACAGAGACTACGAGCAGTACTTC; CDR3: CASSEDRDYEQYF
length: 13; V: TRBV6-5; J: TRBJ2-3; size: NA; D: NA; DNA: TGTGCCAGCACGGAGGGATTGACAGATACGCAGTATTTT; CDR3: CASTEGLTDTQYF
length: 15; V: TRBV3-1/TRBV3-2; J: TRBJ1-6; size: NA; D: NA; DNA: TGTGCCAGCAGCCAAGTGCAGGCCAGTAATTCACCCCTCCACTTT; CDR3: CASSQVQASNSPLHF
length: 12; V: TRBV19; J: TRBJ1-1; size: NA; D: NA; DNA: TGTGCCAGTAGTATAGGAGGCGCTGAAGCTTTCTTT; CDR3: CASSIGGAEAFF
length: 18; V: TRBV5-1; J: TRBJ2-1; size: NA; D: TRBD2; DNA: TGCGCCAGCAGCTTGGAGCGGGGGGGCTCGAGCTCCTACAATGAGCAGTTCTTC; CDR3: CASSLERGGSSSYNEQFF
length: 14; V: TRBV6-5; J: TRBJ1-5; size: NA; D: NA; DNA: TGTGCCAGCAAAACGAGAGGGAGCAATCAGCCCCAGCATTTT; CDR3: CASKTRGSNQPQHF
length: 17; V: TRBV7-2; J: TRBJ2-3; size: NA; D: TRBD2; DNA: TGTGCCAGCAGCTTACGTAGCGGGGGGGGAAGCACAGATACGCAGTATTTT; CDR3: CASSLRSGGGSTDTQYF
length: 14; V: TRBV28; J: TRBJ2-5; size: NA; D: NA; DNA: TGTGCCAGCAGTTCCGAGGCCAACCAAGAGACCCAGTACTTC; CDR3: CASSSEANQETQYF
length: 15; V: TRBV7-6; J: TRBJ1-2; size: NA; D: NA; DNA: TGTGCCAGCAGCTTAGCAGGGGCAGACCTCTATGGCTACACCTTC; CDR3: CASSLAGADLYGYTF
length: 12; V: TRBV12-3/TRBV12-4; J: TRBJ2-1; size: NA; D: NA; DNA: TGTGCCAGCAGTTTTGGCCCCAATGAGCAGTTCTTC; CDR3: CASSFGPNEQFF
length: 17; V: TRBV28; J: TRBJ1-4; size: NA; D: NA; DNA: TGTGCCAGCAGTTTGATACAGGGTGGCGGGCTTTCGCGGGAACTGTTTTTT; CDR3: CASSLIQGGGLSRELFF
length: 14; V: TRBV9; J: TRBJ2-3; size: once; D: NA; DNA: TGTGCCAGCAGCGCGGGACACGGCACAGATACGCAGTATTTT; CDR3: CASSAGHGTDTQYF
length: 15; V: TRBV3-1/TRBV3-2; J: TRBJ1-1; size: NA; D: NA; DNA: TGTGCCAGCAGCCTCCGGGGTGTTCGTGACACTGAAGCTTTCTTT; CDR3: CASSLRGVRDTEAFF
length: 15; V: TRBV7-3; J: TRBJ2-7; size: many; D: NA; DNA: TGTGCCAGCAGCAGATTCGCAGGGGAGGGCTACGAGCAGTACTTC; CDR3: CASSRFAGEGYEQYF
length: 13; V: TRBV27; J: TRBJ2-1; size: NA; D: TRBD2; DNA: TGTGCCACTCGACTAGCGGGGTATAGTGAGCAGTTCTTC; CDR3: CATRLAGYSEQFF
length: 16; V: TRBV10-3; J: TRBJ1-5; size: NA; D: TRBD1; DNA: TGTGCCATCAGTGGACAGGGCTTGGGACAAGAACAGCCCCAGCATTTT; CDR3: CAISGQGLGQEQPQHF
length: 15; V: TRBV5-4; J: TRBJ1-4; size: NA; D: NA; DNA: TGTGCCAGCAGCTGGGGGGCGGGGGAAAATGAAAAACTGTTTTTT; CDR3: CASSWGAGENEKLFF
length: 15; V: TRBV7-3; J: TRBJ1-3; size: NA; D: TRBD1; DNA: TGTGCCAGCAGCTGGGACAGTGTTTCTGGAAACACCATATATTTT; CDR3: CASSWDSVSGNTIYF
length: 15; V: TRBV21-1; J: TRBJ1-2; size: NA; D: NA; DNA: TGTGCCAGCAGAGGGACAGGGGGCATAGACTATGGCTACACCTTC; CDR3: CASRGTGGIDYGYTF
length: 12; V: TRBV30; J: TRBJ1-3; size: few; D: NA; DNA: TGTGCCTGGAGTTCAACTGGAAACACCATATATTTT; CDR3: CAWSSTGNTIYF
length: 13; V: TRBV7-2; J: TRBJ1-1; size: NA; D: NA; DNA: TGTGCCAGCAGCCTCCTTACTATGGCTGAAGCTTTCTTT; CDR3: CASSLLTMAEAFF
length: 12; V: TRBV29-1; J: TRBJ2-1; size: NA; D: TRBD2; DNA: TGCAGCTCCCGGACTAGCGTGGGTGAGCAGTTCTTC; CDR3: CSSRTSVGEQFF
length: 15; V: TRBV7-8; J: TRBJ2-5; size: NA; D: NA; DNA: TGTGCCAGCAGCTTAGTTGTCGGACTCCAAGAGACCCAGTACTTC; CDR3: CASSLVVGLQETQYF
length: 15; V: TRBV28; J: TRBJ2-7; size: NA; D: NA; DNA: TGTGCCAGCAGCCTAGAGTTTGGTCCCGCCTACGAGCAGTACTTC; CDR3: CASSLEFGPAYEQYF
length: 18; V: TRBV7-2; J: TRBJ2-1; size: NA; D: NA; DNA: TGTGCCAGCAGCTTGCCTCCCGGACCCCCCCTGCAAGGGGATGAGCAGTTCTTC; CDR3: CASSLPPGPPLQGDEQFF
length: 13; V: TRBV7-2; J: TRBJ2-5; size: NA; D: NA; DNA: TGTGCCAGCAGCCCGCGGCGGCAAGAGACCCAGTACTTC; CDR3: CASSPRRQETQYF
length: 13; V: TRBV5-1; J: TRBJ1-5; size: NA; D: NA; DNA: TGCGCCAGCAGCATGGACTTGGATCAGCCCCAGCATTTT; CDR3: CASSMDLDQPQHF
length: 14; V: TRBV2; J: TRBJ2-5; size: NA; D: TRBD2; DNA: TGTGCCAGCGGTAGCGGGAATGCAGGGGAGACCCAGTACTTC; CDR3: CASGSGNAGETQYF
length: 14; V: TRBV2; J: TRBJ1-6; size: NA; D: TRBD1; DNA: TGTGCCAGCACCACACGGACAGGGAATTCACCCCTCCACTTT; CDR3: CASTTRTGNSPLHF
length: 16; V: TRBV11-1; J: TRBJ2-7; size: NA; D: TRBD1; DNA: TGTGCCAGCAGCTTACGAGTGGGACAGGGGGTTCAATATCAGTACTTC; CDR3: CASSLRVGQGVQYQYF
length: 14; V: TRBV6-6; J: TRBJ2-7; size: NA; D: NA; DNA: TGTGCCAGCAGTTACTCGAGAGAAAACCCCGAGCAGTACTTC; CDR3: CASSYSRENPEQYF
length: 13; V: TRBV12-3/TRBV12-4; J: TRBJ1-1; size: NA; D: NA; DNA: TGTGCCAGCAGTCTATCACAGGGCACTGAAGCTTTCTTT; CDR3: CASSLSQGTEAFF